Listed here are 3 T cell receptor beta chains from one sample, sequenced in a study of T cells in localized non-small cell lung cancer. Generated by immunoSEQ multiplex PCR, the TCRdb table keeps only in-frame clones and is missing some. This sample carries roughly 33,000 clones, approximately 91% of them seen once, and the ten largest clones take 4.2%. Sequenced material: peripheral blood, taken before any cancer treatment. The receptors come from a woman aged 35-75 years with stage I lung adenocarcinoma.

The chain uses TRBV6-1 and TRBJ1-2; D may be TRBD1 (6 bases). Trimming left V 2 bases short and J 5 bases short, with 6 bases between. This CDR3 is 12 amino acids long. The germline V gene encodes CDR1 MNHNS and CDR2 SASEGT. The CDR3 DNA reads TGTGCCAGCAGTGAACAGGGGTATGGCTACACCTTC. This codes for CASSEQGYGYTF.

This rearrangement joins TRBV5-6 to TRBJ2-2; possibly TRBD1 for D (6 bases). The CDR3 covers 13 residues. V gave up 4 bases and J gave up 8 bases, with 12 bases separating them. Germline values: CDR1 SGHDT, CDR2 YYEEEE. The CDR3 sequence: CASSVDRSGELFF. The CDR3 DNA follows: TGTGCCAGCAGCGTTGACAGGTCTGGGGAGCTGTTTTTT.

The chain uses TRBV5-5 and TRBJ1-2; D gene ambiguous. Trimming removed 3 bases at V and 3 bases at J, with 12 bases between. This CDR3 is 14 amino acids long. The germline gives CDR1 SGHKS, CDR2 YYEKEE (reference sequence). Here the CDR3 DNA reads TGTGCCAGCAGCTGGGAAGGGTTGGACTATGGCTACACCTTC. As protein: CASSWEGLDYGYTF.